This T cell receptor beta chain was sequenced for a study of T cells in Graves' hyperthyroidism and ophthalmopathy. Across the whole study: The authors collected peripheral blood at initial diagnosis, before any treatment.

Germline V gene data show CDR1 as SQVTM and CDR2 as ANQGSEA. Trimming removed 7 bases from V and 4 bases from J; junction bases left unmatched: 8. The CDR3 runs to 13 residues. Amplification of TCR beta CDR3 regions was performed using RNA transcripts as template. TCR CDR3 underwent first-round RT-PCR with the HTBI primer set. MiXCR, run by TCRdb on the multiplex PCR reads, gives a single entry per CDR3 protein. The sample shows approximately 400,000 distinct CDR3 sequences, approximately 14% of them seen only once. At least ten counts were recorded for this clonotype. This TCR was sampled from a woman in her sixties or seventies with Graves' hyperthyroidism. The sequencing sample was made of blood. This chain joins TRBV29-1 and TRBJ2-5, with 8 nucleotides matching TRBD2. CDR3 amino acids: CSGSGILVETQYF. The CDR3 DNA is TGCAGCGGTAGCGGGATCCTAGTAGAGACCCAGTACTTC.